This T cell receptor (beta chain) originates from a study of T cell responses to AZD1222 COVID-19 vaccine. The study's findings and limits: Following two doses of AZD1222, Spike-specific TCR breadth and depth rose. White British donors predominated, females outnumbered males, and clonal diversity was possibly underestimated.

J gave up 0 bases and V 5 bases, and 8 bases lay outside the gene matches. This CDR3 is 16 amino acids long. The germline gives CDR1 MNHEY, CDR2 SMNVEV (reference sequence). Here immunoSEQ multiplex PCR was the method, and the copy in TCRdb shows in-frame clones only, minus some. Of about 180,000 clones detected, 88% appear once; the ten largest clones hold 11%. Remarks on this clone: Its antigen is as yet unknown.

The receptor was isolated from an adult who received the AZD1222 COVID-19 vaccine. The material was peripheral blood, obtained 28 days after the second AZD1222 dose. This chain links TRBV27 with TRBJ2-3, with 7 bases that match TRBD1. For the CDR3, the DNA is TGTGCCAGCAGTGGACGGGACAGAGACAGCACAGATACGCAGTATTTT. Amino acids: CASSGRDRDSTDTQYF.